The 16 T cell receptor beta chains presented below share a single source sample, sequenced in a study of blood T cell repertoires in COVID-19. Clones were sequenced by immunoSEQ multiplex PCR, and TCRdb holds only the in-frame ones, with some missing. The sample holds some 160,000 clones, just under 90% seen once. Sequencing was performed on peripheral blood. These receptors were obtained from an older woman with COVID-19, enrolled during active disease.

The chain carries TRBV7-2 and TRBJ2-5, with 9 bases aligning to TRBD1. The ends lost 4 bases at V and 5 bases at J; junction bases unmatched: 5. In germline, CDR1 is SGHTA, CDR2 FQGNSA. The CDR3 is 14 residues long. The CDR3 reads CASSSRTGDETQYF. The DNA of the CDR3 is TGTGCCAGCAGCTCTCGGACAGGGGACGAGACCCAGTACTTC.

The rearrangement uses TRBV6-5 and TRBJ2-1; tentative D call: TRBD2 (6 bases). The length of the CDR3 is 13 residues. Germline CDR1 and CDR2: MNHEY and SVGAGI. V lost 6 bases and J lost 3, with 9 bases in between. CDR3 amino acids: CASRTGDYNEQFF. The CDR3, as DNA: TGTGCCAGCAGAACGGGGGACTACAATGAGCAGTTCTTC.

This clone was counted a single time. The chain joins TRBV18 to TRBJ2-3; TRBD2 aligns across 11 bases. Per the germline V gene, CDR1 is KGHSH and CDR2 is LQKENI. The CDR3 loop spans 16 amino acids. Trimming took 1 base from V and 1 from J; bases not matched to a gene: 1. Written as DNA, the CDR3 is TGTGCCAGCTCACCACAACTAGCGGGGGGCACAGATACGCAGTATTTT. Translating it yields CASSPQLAGGTDTQYF.

The gene calls are TRBV2 and TRBJ1-2, with 8 bases aligning to TRBD1. Losses at the gene ends were 6 bases for V and 0 bases for J; bases not matched to a gene: 3. Germline V gives CDR1 SNHLY, CDR2 FYNNEI. CDR3 length: 14 residues. CDR3 sequence reads: CASRRTGSNYGYTF. As DNA, the CDR3 is TGTGCCAGCAGAAGGACAGGGTCTAACTATGGCTACACCTTC. Based on the CDR3 plus reference TRBV2 and TRBJ1-2, the full variable domain is EPEVTQTPSHQVTQMGQEVILRCVPISNHLYFYWYRQILGQKVEFLVSFYNNEISEKSEIFDDQFSVERPDGSNFTLKIRSTKLEDSAMYFCASRRTGSNYGYTFGSGTRLTVV.

This sequence joins TRBV14 and TRBJ1-1; perhaps TRBD1 as D (5 bases). Trimming left V 1 base short and J 3 bases short, with 21 bases between. There are 18 residues in the CDR3. The germline V gene has CDR1 SGHDN and CDR2 FVKESK. For the CDR3, the DNA is TGTGCCAGCAGCCAAGCTCCGGGTCGGGGGAGGAGTTACACTGAAGCTTTCTTT. It specifies CASSQAPGRGRSYTEAFF.

The chain combines TRBV5-1 with TRBJ1-3, with 8 bases identical to TRBD1. This CDR3 has 15 amino acids. V was clipped by 4 bases and J by 8 bases; unmatched bases: 11. Germline values: CDR1 SGHRS, CDR2 YFSETQ. CDR3 in amino acids: CASSPQGAPGDTIYF. The CDR3 DNA follows: TGCGCCAGCAGCCCCCAGGGGGCCCCAGGGGACACCATATATTTT.

The V and J genes are TRBV5-1 and TRBJ1-1, with TRBD1 as a possible D gene (5 bases). Germline V lookup: CDR1 SGHRS, CDR2 YFSETQ. The CDR3 is 14 residues long. The ends were cut back, 5 bases at V and 7 bases at J, with 18 bases in the middle. The CDR3 coding sequence is TGCGCCAGCAGTACCCACCCCGACAGCAATGAAGCTTTCTTT. As protein: CASSTHPDSNEAFF.

The sample holds one count of this clone. The chain is built from TRBV11-2 and TRBJ2-3; 10 nucleotides align to TRBD2. The trim removed 2 bases at V and 2 bases at J, leaving 4 bases unmatched. The CDR3 totals 16 residues. Looked up from germline, CDR1 is SGHAT and CDR2 is FQNNGV. The CDR3 loop is CASSLMSGGATDTQYF. Written as DNA, the CDR3 is TGTGCCAGCAGCTTAATGAGCGGGGGGGCCACAGATACGCAGTATTTT.

This sequence joins TRBV6-4 and TRBJ1-1; D uncertain. There are 12 residues in the CDR3. Deletions cut 6 bases from V and 2 bases from J, with 7 bases between. Germline values: CDR1 MRHNA, CDR2 SNTAGT. For the CDR3, the DNA is TGTGCCAGCAGGCCAGTAAACACTGAAGCTTTCTTT. Its protein is CASRPVNTEAFF.

The rearrangement joins TRBV6-5 to TRBJ1-4; unclear D gene. Trimming removed 6 bases from V and 4 bases from J, with 9 bases in between. The germline gives CDR1 MNHEY, CDR2 SVGAGI. The CDR3 runs 13 residues. The CDR3: CASRRMYNEKLFF. The CDR3, as DNA: TGTGCCAGCAGGAGGATGTATAATGAAAAACTGTTTTTT.

Notes on this clone: Different DNA sequences within this sample yield the same CDR3. The chain recombines TRBV9 with TRBJ2-5; TRBD2 matches at 11 bases. Per germline, CDR1 SGDLS and CDR2 YYNGEE. With 4 bases clipped from V and 1 base from J, the junction kept 6 bases outside the gene matches. This CDR3 contains 16 residues. The CDR3 here is CASSPGLAGGQETQYF. The CDR3 DNA reads as TGTGCCAGCAGCCCCGGTCTAGCGGGGGGCCAAGAGACCCAGTACTTC.

This chain links TRBV5-1 with TRBJ1-2; TRBD1 matches 9 bases. V trimming: 4 bases; J trimming: 3 bases; junction bases outside the gene matches: 4. Germline V gene sequence: CDR1 SGHRS, CDR2 YFSETQ. This CDR3 region has 14 residues. The CDR3 here is CASSRTGEDYGYTF. CDR3 coding DNA: TGCGCCAGCAGCCGGACAGGGGAGGACTATGGCTACACCTTC.

Regarding this clone: In the same sample, other DNA sequences code for this CDR3. The V and J genes are TRBV4-2 and TRBJ1-5; D may be TRBD1 (5 bases). V was trimmed by 0 bases and J by 1 base, leaving 7 bases between them. The CDR3 contains 15 residues. From germline, CDR1 is LGHNA and CDR2 YNFKEQ. CDR3 DNA: TGTGCCAGCAGCCAAGATCGGGGGAGCAATCAGCCCCAGCATTTT. Translation: CASSQDRGSNQPQHF.

The gene calls are TRBV2 and TRBJ2-7, with 10 bases identical to TRBD1. Germline assignment: CDR1 SNHLY and CDR2 FYNNEI. The CDR3 consists of 13 residues. V lost 7 bases to trimming and J lost 2 bases; unmatched junction nucleotides: 2. The CDR3 here is CASTGTGAYEQYF. Here the CDR3 DNA reads TGTGCCAGCACGGGGACAGGGGCCTACGAGCAGTACTTC.

The chain employs TRBV7-8 and TRBJ2-1; the D gene is possibly TRBD2 (7 bases). Trimming shortened V by 1 base and J by 10 bases, and 23 bases separated the two germline ends. This CDR3 spans 17 amino acids. Germline V gene sequence: CDR1 SGHVS, CDR2 FQNEAQ. The CDR3 loop reads CASSLGGAGAPFREQFF. The CDR3 DNA reads TGTGCCAGCAGCTTAGGCGGGGCGGGGGCCCCCTTTCGGGAGCAGTTCTTC.

The rearrangement uses TRBV19 and TRBJ2-2; the D gene is possibly TRBD1 (6 bases). The CDR3 length is 15 residues. V gave up 5 bases and J gave up 2 bases, with 12 bases separating them. The V gene's germline CDR1 is LNHDA and CDR2 SQIVND (reference sequence). The CDR3, as DNA: TGTGCCAGTAGTCTGTGGACAGCAAACACCGGGGAGCTGTTTTTT. Its protein product is CASSLWTANTGELFF.